Each of the 9 T cell receptor beta chains below was sequenced from the same sample in a study of CD8+ T cells in alopecia areata. Treatment: oral pan-JAK inhibitor, 5-10 mg twice daily. Extracted RNA was reverse transcribed into cDNA, the sequencing template. The table came from immunoSEQ multiplex PCR; TCRdb's copy has only in-frame clones and leaves some out. The sample consists of about 120,000 clones, around 56% of them appearing once. Here the sequenced sample was CD4+ T cells sorted from blood, taken at week 4, from a patient treated with tofacitinib. These receptors all come from a human donor with alopecia areata.

V is TRBV19 and J is TRBJ1-2; unclear D gene. V gave up 5 bases and J gave up 2 bases, with 12 bases separating them. Germline V lookup: CDR1 LNHDA, CDR2 SQIVND (reference sequence). This CDR3 comprises 14 residues. Here the CDR3 DNA reads TGTGCCAGTAGTTTTCAAGTAGTAAACTATGGCTACACCTTC. Encoded protein: CASSFQVVNYGYTF.

This clone was seen more than once but under ten times. CDR3: CSVESEPNTIYF. CDR3 bases: TGCAGCGTTGAGTCCGAACCCAACACCATATATTTT. The chain has TRBV29-1 and TRBJ1-3, with D unclear. The ends were cut back, 3 bases at V and 7 bases at J, with 10 bases in the middle. The CDR3 sequence is 12 residues long. CDR1 and CDR2 from the germline V gene are SQVTM and ANQGSEA.

The genes are TRBV30 and TRBJ2-7, with D unresolved. Germline CDR1 reads GTSNPN; CDR2 reads SVGIG (reference sequence). The CDR3 has 14 residues. Trimming left V 0 bases short and J 5 bases short, with 14 bases between. CDR3 nucleotide sequence: TGTGCCTGGAGTGTAGCCCGAACTAAACACGAGCAGTACTTC. This gives the protein CAWSVARTKHEQYF.

The chain is built from TRBV27 and TRBJ2-7; 9 nucleotides line up with TRBD1. Germline assignment: CDR1 MNHEY and CDR2 SMNVEV (reference sequence). V shed 6 bases, J shed 2 bases, and the junction held 8 bases outside the gene matches. There are 15 residues in the CDR3. CDR3 coding DNA: TGTGCCAGCAGCGGAACCGGGACAGGGACCTACGAGCAGTACTTC. Translating it yields CASSGTGTGTYEQYF.

A few counts support this clone. The V gene is TRBV19, the J gene TRBJ2-1; either TRBD1 or TRBD2 may fit D (5 bases each). CDR1 and CDR2 (germline): LNHDA, SQIVND (reference sequence). V gave up 7 bases and J gave up 7 bases, with 11 bases separating them. The CDR3 length is 12 residues. The CDR3 region has the DNA TGTGCCAGTATGAGTTGGGGGAATGAGCAGTTCTTC. Translating it yields CASMSWGNEQFF. Together with reference TRBV19 and TRBJ2-1, the CDR3 gives the full variable domain: DGGITQSPKYLFRKEGQNVTLSCEQNLNHDAMYWYRQDPGQGLRLIYYSQIVNDFQKGDIAEGYSVSREKKESFPLTVTSAQKNPTAFYLCASMSWGNEQFFGPGTRLTVL.

This clone was observed a handful of times. The gene calls are TRBV6-6 and TRBJ1-2; no reliable D call. Germline V gene lookup returns CDR1 MNHNY and CDR2 SVGAGI (reference sequence). V lost 2 bases to trimming and J lost 8 bases, with 21 bases between them. The CDR3 contains 16 residues. Here the CDR3 reads CASSYVFMASNDGYTF. The CDR3 DNA follows: TGTGCCAGCAGTTACGTTTTTATGGCCTCGAATGACGGCTACACCTTC.

This clone has more than one count but fewer than ten. The chain links TRBV7-2 to TRBJ2-2; D not certain. This CDR3 contains 11 residues. Per the germline V gene, CDR1 is SGHTA and CDR2 is FQGNSA. With 2 bases removed from V and 8 bases from J, the gap between germline ends came to 3 bases. Written as DNA, the CDR3 is TGTGCCAGCAGCTTAACTGGGGAGCTGTTTTTT. Residues: CASSLTGELFF.

This chain connects TRBV14 to TRBJ2-7, with 8 bases identical to TRBD1. The germline gives CDR1 SGHDN, CDR2 FVKESK. CDR3 size: 17 residues. Trimming took 3 bases from V and 1 from J; bases not matched to a gene: 11. The CDR3 spells CASSQTRGTGPSYEQYF. Written as DNA, the CDR3 is TGTGCCAGCAGCCAGACCCGGGGGACAGGACCATCCTACGAGCAGTACTTC. The variable domain in full, with the rest retrieved from reference TRBV14 and TRBJ2-7, is EAGVTQFPSHSVIEKGQTVTLRCDPISGHDNLYWYRRVMGKEIKFLLHFVKESKQDESGMPNNRFLAERTGGTYSTLKVQPAELEDSGVYFCASSQTRGTGPSYEQYFGPGTRLTVT.

This clone has only one observation. The sample has other DNA sequences that encode this CDR3 too. The chain links TRBV30 to TRBJ1-5; 9 bases match TRBD1. Germline V gene data show CDR1 as GTSNPN and CDR2 as SVGIG (reference sequence). This CDR3 has 14 amino acids. The junction had 1 base not matched to a gene; V was cut back by 0 bases and J by 4 bases. CDR3 amino acids: CAWSVGQGNQPQHF. The CDR3 DNA follows: TGTGCCTGGAGTGTAGGACAGGGGAATCAGCCCCAGCATTTT.